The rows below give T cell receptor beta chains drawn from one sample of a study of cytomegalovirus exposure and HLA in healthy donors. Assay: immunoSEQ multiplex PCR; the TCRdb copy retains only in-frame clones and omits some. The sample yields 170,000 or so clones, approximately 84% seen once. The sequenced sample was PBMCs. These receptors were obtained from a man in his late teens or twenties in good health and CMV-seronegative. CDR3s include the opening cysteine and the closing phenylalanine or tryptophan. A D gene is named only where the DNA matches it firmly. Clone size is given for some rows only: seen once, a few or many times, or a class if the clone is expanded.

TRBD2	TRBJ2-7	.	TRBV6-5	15	CASGNLAGGSYEQYF	TGTGCCAGCGGAAACCTAGCGGGGGGTTCCTACGAGCAGTACTTC
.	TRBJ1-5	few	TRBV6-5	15	CASSSGEGSHQPQHF	TGTGCCAGCAGTTCAGGGGAAGGCAGCCATCAGCCCCAGCATTTT
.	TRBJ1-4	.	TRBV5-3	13	CARSYPVIEKLFF	TGTGCCAGAAGCTACCCGGTTATTGAAAAACTGTTTTTT
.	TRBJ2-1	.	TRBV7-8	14	CASSAERGDNEQFF	TGTGCCAGCAGCGCCGAACGGGGAGATAATGAGCAGTTCTTC
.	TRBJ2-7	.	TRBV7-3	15	CASSLMGGASYEQYF	TGTGCCAGCAGCTTAATGGGCGGGGCCTCCTACGAGCAGTACTTC
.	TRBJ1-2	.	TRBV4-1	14	CASSHNLRVYGYTF	TGCGCCAGCAGCCATAACCTCAGGGTCTATGGCTACACCTTC
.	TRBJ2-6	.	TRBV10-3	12	CAIPGGANVLTF	TGTGCCATCCCGGGAGGGGCCAACGTCCTGACTTTC
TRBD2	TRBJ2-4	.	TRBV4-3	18	CASSQGPGLAGGKNIQYF	TGCGCCAGCAGCCAAGGCCCCGGGCTAGCGGGAGGAAAAAACATTCAGTACTTC
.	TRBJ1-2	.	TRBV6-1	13	CASSGQAPYGYTF	TGTGCCAGCAGCGGCCAGGCCCCCTATGGCTACACCTTC
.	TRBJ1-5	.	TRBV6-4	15	CASSESGEGNQPQHF	TGTGCCAGCAGTGAATCAGGGGAAGGCAATCAGCCCCAGCATTTT